These 11 T cell receptor beta chains originate from one sample sequenced in a study of blood T cell repertoires in COVID-19. Here immunoSEQ multiplex PCR was the method, and the copy in TCRdb shows in-frame clones only, minus some. The table has about 52,000 clones, 82% seen once. The sequencing sample was made of peripheral blood. The receptors were sampled from a man older than 75 with COVID-19, enrolled during active disease.

J is TRBJ1-1 and V is TRBV6-2 or TRBV6-3; the D is unclear. The germline gives CDR1 MNHEY, CDR2 SVGEGT. Trimming removed 5 bases from V and 8 bases from J, with 15 bases in between. The CDR3 consists of 13 residues. CDR3 amino acids: CASSPAEWGEAFF. DNA of the CDR3: TGTGCCAGCAGTCCAGCGGAATGGGGAGAAGCTTTCTTT.

This chain links TRBV10-2 with TRBJ1-2; tentative D call: TRBD1 (5 bases). There are 12 residues in the CDR3. The V gene's germline CDR1 is WSHSY and CDR2 SAAADI. V gave up 0 bases and J gave up 6 bases, with 5 bases separating them. Here the CDR3 reads CASSESGDGYTF. CDR3 DNA sequence: TGCGCCAGCAGTGAGTCAGGGGATGGCTACACCTTC.

The CDR3 DNA reads TGCAGCGTGGATTTAGTCCGGGACAGGAACACCATATATTTT. It is translated as CSVDLVRDRNTIYF. The rearrangement links TRBV29-1 to TRBJ1-3; 8 bases agree with TRBD1. The CDR3 runs 14 residues. Germline CDR1 is SQVTM and CDR2 is ANQGSEA. Trimming at V came to 6 bases and at J to 7 bases, leaving 11 bases not matched to a gene.

The V gene is TRBV19, the J gene TRBJ1-5; TRBD1 matches 7 bases. The J segment lost 3 bases and the V segment lost 6 bases, leaving 5 bases of the junction unmatched. The CDR3 runs to 14 residues. Germline CDR1 reads LNHDA; CDR2 reads SQIVND (reference sequence). CDR3 protein: CASRKGAPNQPQHF. Written as DNA, the CDR3 is TGTGCCAGTAGGAAGGGGGCACCCAATCAGCCCCAGCATTTT.

The chain has TRBV9 and TRBJ1-3; 7 nucleotides match TRBD1. CDR1 is SGDLS and CDR2 is YYNGEE in the germline V gene. CDR3 length equals 17 residues. Trimming took 4 bases from V and 3 from J; bases not matched to a gene: 13. The CDR3 coding sequence is TGTGCCAGCAGCACAAGTGCCCAGGGGGACAGTGGAAACACCATATATTTT. It codes for CASSTSAQGDSGNTIYF. The whole variable domain, remainder taken from reference TRBV9 and TRBJ1-3, is DSGVTQTPKHLITATGQRVTLRCSPRSGDLSVYWYQQSLDQGLQFLIQYYNGEERAKGNILERFSAQQFPDLHSELNLSSLELGDSALYFCASSTSAQGDSGNTIYFGEGSWLTVV.

Notes on this clone: This is likely a read error, given that the CDR3 carries no conserved phenylalanine or tryptophan at its end. It is unclear where the CDR3 begins or ends on the DNA, so no DNA is shown, and the CDR3 is as TCRdb lists it. This chain joins TRBV2 and TRBJ2-7; the D call TRBD1 from the table was never checked on the DNA. Per germline, CDR1 SNHLY and CDR2 FYNNEI. The CDR3 totals 14 residues, both ends included. CDR3 amino acids: CASSLTVSTAPVFC.

This clone occurred once. The rearrangement uses TRBV6-6 and TRBJ1-5; the match to TRBD1 covers 8 bases. J lost 2 bases, V lost 5 bases, and 5 bases had no gene match. This CDR3 is built from 15 residues. Germline values: CDR1 MNHNY, CDR2 SVGAGI (reference sequence). The CDR3 loop is CASSKEQGGNQPQHF. In DNA, the CDR3 is TGTGCCAGCAGTAAAGAACAGGGGGGCAATCAGCCCCAGCATTTT.

The V and J genes are TRBV5-4 and TRBJ1-1; D may be TRBD1 (5 bases). CDR1 is SGHNT, CDR2 YYREEE, per germline (reference sequence). The CDR3 runs 14 residues. Trimming stripped 2 bases from V and 5 bases from J, with 13 bases between. This CDR3 reads CASSFQGVGTEAFF. In DNA, the CDR3 is TGTGCCAGCAGCTTCCAGGGCGTTGGGACTGAAGCTTTCTTT.

This sequence joins TRBV3-1 (or the pseudogene TRBV3-2) and TRBJ2-1; D is perhaps TRBD2 (7 bases). Germline values: CDR1 LGHDT, CDR2 YNNKEL (reference sequence). The CDR3 totals 14 residues. V lost 1 base and J 10 bases, leaving 14 bases between the germline ends. The CDR3 spells CASSQVGGLSEQFF. The CDR3 DNA reads TGTGCCAGCAGCCAAGTGGGGGGGCTGTCGGAGCAGTTCTTC.

The chain employs TRBV5-4 and TRBJ1-4, with D possibly being TRBD1 (5 bases). The V and J ends lost 3 bases and 7 bases respectively, with 16 bases between them. The CDR3 contains 15 residues. Germline values: CDR1 SGHNT, CDR2 YYREEE (reference sequence). CDR3 region: CASSSPQGGVEKLFF. The CDR3 region has the DNA TGTGCCAGCAGCTCACCCCAGGGAGGGGTTGAAAAACTGTTTTTT.

The chain employs TRBV7-2 and TRBJ1-3; TRBD1 is a possible D gene (6 bases). Trimming took 5 bases from V and 2 from J, leaving 13 bases between them. Germline lookup yields CDR1 SGHTA and CDR2 FQGNSA. This CDR3 region has 15 residues. In DNA, the CDR3 is TGTGCCAGCAGCCCTAGGGGGGGCCCTGGAAACACCATATATTTT. Translated: CASSPRGGPGNTIYF.